The 5 T cell receptor beta chains given below trace back to one sample, sequenced in a study of cytomegalovirus exposure and HLA in healthy donors. 13 Jbeta primers and 60 Vbeta primers were used for the PCR. Assay used: immunoSEQ multiplex PCR; TCRdb lists only in-frame clones, some missing. The table shows around 100,000 clones, with 70% to 80% occurring only once. The sequenced sample was PBMCs. Receptors were obtained from an older woman in good health and CMV-seropositive.

Only a few counts were recorded for this clone. The chain is built from TRBV11-2 and TRBJ2-7; 10 bases map to TRBD2. Germline V gene data show CDR1 as SGHAT and CDR2 as FQNNGV. The V gene end was trimmed by 1 base and the J gene end by 3 bases; junction bases not matched to a gene: 3. The CDR3 is made up of 15 amino acids. This CDR3 reads CASSLASGSLYEQYF. Written as DNA, the CDR3 is TGTGCCAGCAGCTTAGCTAGCGGGAGTCTCTACGAGCAGTACTTC.

This rearrangement joins TRBV18 to TRBJ2-7, with 8 bases identical to TRBD2. CDR3 length: 15 amino acids. With V trimmed by 4 bases and J by 3 bases, 8 bases remained unmatched. Germline CDR1 and CDR2: KGHSH and LQKENI. In DNA, the CDR3 is TGTGCCAGCTCACTTCCGGCGGGACTAGGCTACGAGCAGTACTTC. Amino acid sequence: CASSLPAGLGYEQYF.

This clone was seen only once. CDR3 DNA sequence: TGTGCCAGCAGCAAAATAAGACAGGACCTCTGCTCTGGAAACACCATATATTTT. This gives the protein CASSKIRQDLCSGNTIYF. The chain is built from TRBV21-1 and TRBJ1-3; the D call of TRBD1 is as the table states it, not checked on the DNA. TRBV21-1 is flagged as a pseudogene. The CDR3 contains 18 residues.

The chain uses TRBV27 and TRBJ1-2; the D gene is possibly TRBD1 (6 bases). V was cut by 2 bases and J by 7 bases, with 20 bases left in between. Germline assignment: CDR1 MNHEY and CDR2 SMNVEV (reference sequence). The CDR3 consists of 16 residues. Here the CDR3 DNA reads TGTGCCAGCAGTTTAGGTGCAGGGGTTCGGTTGGGTGGCTACACCTTC. Translated, it gives CASSLGAGVRLGGYTF.

The chain combines TRBV10-3 with TRBJ2-1; a weak D match, TRBD2 (5 bases). The CDR3 is made up of 14 amino acids. V was pared by 0 bases and J by 5 bases, with 8 bases between. Germline lookup yields CDR1 ENHRY and CDR2 SYGVKD. The DNA of the CDR3 is TGTGCCATCAGTGAGTCAGGAGCGGACAATGAGCAGTTCTTC. Its translation is CAISESGADNEQFF.